This note documents a single T cell receptor (beta chain) sequence. There is no known antigen for this receptor. Base qualities were left out, and no much larger clone turns up one base away. The sample comes from a study of blood T cell repertoires in COVID-19 (dated by TCRdb to the early 2020s). Regarding the research as a whole: The collaborator samples originated in the United States, Italy and Spain and spanned the acute and convalescent phases of COVID-19. The prospective study material was composed of cDNA or gDNA derived from T cells, B-cell-depleted T cells, or PBMCs. The dataset comprised deeply sampled blood TCRbeta repertoires from subjects exposed to, actively infected with, or recovered from COVID-19. The repertoires were made available in a free public database intended to serve as a resource for research on the immune response to SARS-CoV-2. Samples came from the ongoing ImmuneRACE study (first 160 participants) plus 1,254 subjects from 6 global collaborators. A de-identified subject ID, COVID-19 status, age in years and sex were almost always included in the sample metadata. Where HLA class I and class II types were available, the types were taken from metadata supplied by the sample provider, not from assay-based typing.

The immunoSEQ Assay, a bias-controlled multiplex PCR, was used to amplify TCRbeta CDR3 regions from genomic DNA. The authors processed their data as follows. The number of nucleated cells in each sample was estimated by amplification of reference gene primers within the assay. To quantify the absolute abundance of each unique TCRbeta CDR3 rearrangement, sequence reads were collapsed and filtered. For each sample, productive Simpson clonality was calculated by taking the square root of Simpson's diversity index across productive rearrangements. The clones in this table, taken by TCRdb from immuneACCESS, are in-frame only. Not every clone is retained; where verified, under half of the shortfall comes from an unresolved V gene, and the cause of the rest is unknown. That table furnishes V, J and clone size, whereas the DNA furnished D and trimming. In all, the sample holds about 190,000 clones, and around four fifths of those were seen once. Approximately 14% of the sample lies in the top ten.

Whole blood was collected in K2EDTA tubes by collaborating institutions according to the institutions' own protocols. For TCRbeta analysis, collaborators shipped samples in one of three forms: frozen whole blood, isolated PBMCs, or DNA extracted from either of those sample types. V is cut back by 0 bases and J by 2 bases, with 4 bases in the junction unmatched. CDR1 SGDLS and CDR2 YYNGEE are derived from the germline V gene. Its CDR3 holds 15 amino acids, cysteine through phenylalanine. The CDR3 DNA has 45 bases and is translated from base 1. Broad study findings and their caveats: Clinical and demographic metadata were provided uncurated, with the amount varying by source and participant.

The sequenced sample was peripheral blood. Recombination connected TRBV9 to TRBJ2-7; 8 central bases correspond to TRBD1. The origin of this receptor is a man aged 30 to 45 with active or convalescent COVID-19. The CDR3 here reads CASSVGEQGAYEQYF. The DNA sequence follows: TGTGCCAGCAGCGTAGGGGAACAGGGGGCCTACGAGCAGTACTTC. The entire variable domain, with the stretches around the CDR3 drawn from the reference TRBV9 and TRBJ2-7 proteins, is DSGVTQTPKHLITATGQRVTLRCSPRSGDLSVYWYQQSLDQGLQFLIQYYNGEERAKGNILERFSAQQFPDLHSELNLSSLELGDSALYFCASSVGEQGAYEQYFGPGTRLTVT.